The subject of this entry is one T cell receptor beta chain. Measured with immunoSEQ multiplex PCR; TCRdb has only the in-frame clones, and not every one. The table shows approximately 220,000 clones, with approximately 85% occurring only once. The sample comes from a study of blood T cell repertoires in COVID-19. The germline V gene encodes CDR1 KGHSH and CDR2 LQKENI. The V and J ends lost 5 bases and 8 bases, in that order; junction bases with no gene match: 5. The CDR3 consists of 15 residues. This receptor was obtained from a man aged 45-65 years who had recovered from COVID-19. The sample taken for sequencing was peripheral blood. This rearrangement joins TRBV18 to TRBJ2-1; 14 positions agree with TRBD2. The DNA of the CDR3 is TGTGCCAGCTCAGGGGGACTAGCGGGAGTGTATGAGCAGTTCTTC. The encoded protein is CASSGGLAGVYEQFF. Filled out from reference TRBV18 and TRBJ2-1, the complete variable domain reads NAGVMQNPRHLVRRRGQEARLRCSPMKGHSHVYWYRQLPEEGLKFMVYLQKENIIDESGMPKERFSAEFPKEGPSILRIQQVVRGDSAAYFCASSGGLAGVYEQFFGPGTRLTVL.